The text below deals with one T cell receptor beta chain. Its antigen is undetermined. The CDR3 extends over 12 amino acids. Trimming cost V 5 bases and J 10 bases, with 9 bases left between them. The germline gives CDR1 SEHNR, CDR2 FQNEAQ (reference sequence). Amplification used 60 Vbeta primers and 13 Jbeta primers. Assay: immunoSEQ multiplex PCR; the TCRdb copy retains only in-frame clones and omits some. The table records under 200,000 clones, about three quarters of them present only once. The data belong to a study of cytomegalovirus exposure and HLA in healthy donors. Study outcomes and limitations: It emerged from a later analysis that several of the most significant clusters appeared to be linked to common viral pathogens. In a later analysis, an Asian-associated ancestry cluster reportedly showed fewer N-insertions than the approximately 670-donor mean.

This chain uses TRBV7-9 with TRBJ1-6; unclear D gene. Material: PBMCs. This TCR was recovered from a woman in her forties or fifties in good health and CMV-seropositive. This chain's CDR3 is CASSQSGSPLHF. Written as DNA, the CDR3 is TGTGCCAGCAGCCAGAGCGGGTCACCCCTCCACTTT. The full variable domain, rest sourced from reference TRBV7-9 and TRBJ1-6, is DTGVSQNPRHKITKRGQNVTFRCDPISEHNRLYWYRQTLGQGPEFLTYFQNEAQLEKSRLLSDRFSAERPKGSFSTLEIQRTEQGDSAMYLCASSQSGSPLHFGNGTRLTVT.